The rows below give T cell receptor beta chains drawn from one sample of a study of PD-L1 blockade in urothelial cancer. The repertoire was sequenced with immunoSEQ multiplex PCR; TCRdb's copy has only in-frame clones and lacks some. The table lists about 52,000 clones, around 77% of them singletons. The sample in question was PBMCs, obtained around atezolizumab (anti-PD-L1) treatment. The receptors come from a man in his 70s with urothelial cancer. Each CDR3 is given with its conserved first and last residue. A D gene is named only where the DNA matches it firmly. Clone size is shown for a subset of rows, as once, few, many or a class of expanded clone.

V,J,size,D,DNA,CDR3
TRBV9,TRBJ2-6,-,-,TGTGCCAGCAGCGTAGGGGACAACTACTCTGGGGCCAACGTCCTGACTTTC,CASSVGDNYSGANVLTF
TRBV5-1,TRBJ2-7,medium-sized,TRBD2,TGCGCCAGCAGCTTGACTAGCGGGACCCGCGAGCAGTACTTC,CASSLTSGTREQYF
TRBV19,TRBJ2-3,-,-,TGTGCCAGTAGCCCCTCCGGGAGTCTGGCAGATACGCAGTATTTT,CASSPSGSLADTQYF
TRBV11-2,TRBJ2-7,-,TRBD1,TGTGCCAGCAGCCCGACAGGGACCTCCTACGAGCAGTACTTC,CASSPTGTSYEQYF
TRBV7-2,TRBJ1-1,-,TRBD1,TGTGCCAGCAGCCTACAGGGGCGACACACTGAAGCTTTCTTT,CASSLQGRHTEAFF
TRBV9,TRBJ1-2,-,TRBD1,TGTGCCAGCAGCCCCTCCGGGACAGCAACCTATGGCTACACCTTC,CASSPSGTATYGYTF
TRBV11-3,TRBJ2-1,-,-,TGTGCCACCGCTGTGGAGGGGTCCTACAATGAGCAGTTCTTC,CATAVEGSYNEQFF
TRBV18,TRBJ2-1,-,-,TGTGCCAGTTCGGCGGGTAGTGAGAGTGAGCAGTTCTTC,CASSAGSESEQFF
TRBV11-2,TRBJ2-1,few,TRBD2,TGTGCCAGCAGCCAAAACGGACTAGCGGGAGGCGGTCATGAGCAGTTCTTC,CASSQNGLAGGGHEQFF
TRBV10-3,TRBJ1-2,-,TRBD1,TGTGCCATCAGCGGGACAGGGAGGAGGAGTGGCTACACCTTC,CAISGTGRRSGYTF
TRBV6-1,TRBJ2-5,once,TRBD2,TGTGCCAGCAGTGAATTCAAAGGACTAGCGGGAGTTACCAACCAAGAGACCCAGTACTTC,CASSEFKGLAGVTNQETQYF
TRBV2,TRBJ2-7,-,-,TGTGCCAGCAGTGCGTTAGGGGGCTCCTACGAGCAGTACTTC,CASSALGGSYEQYF
TRBV5-4,TRBJ2-7,once,TRBD1,TGTGCCAGCAGCGGGGACAGGACCTACGAGCAGTACTTC,CASSGDRTYEQYF
TRBV7-2,TRBJ2-5,once,TRBD2,TGTGCCAGCAGCTTAGGACTCCATTCAGCGGGAGGTGAGACCCAGTACTTC,CASSLGLHSAGGETQYF
TRBV11-3,TRBJ2-7,-,TRBD1,TGTGCCAGCAGCTTCCACAGGGGGATCTTCTACGAGCAGTACTTC,CASSFHRGIFYEQYF
TRBV19,TRBJ1-4,few,-,TGTGCCAGTAGTATAGGGTGGACAAGGCCTAATGAAAAACTGTTTTTT,CASSIGWTRPNEKLFF
TRBV11-3,TRBJ2-5,-,-,TGTGCCAGCAGCTCCGAAGCCGGGACTTGGGAGACCCAGTACTTC,CASSSEAGTWETQYF
TRBV7-9,TRBJ2-1,-,TRBD2,TGTGCCAGCAGCTTAGGGCCTAGCGGGAGCAATGAGCAGTTCTTC,CASSLGPSGSNEQFF
TRBV5-1,TRBJ2-3,-,TRBD2,TGCGCCAGCAGCTTGGTAGCGGGGGGGTTTGATACGCAGTATTTT,CASSLVAGGFDTQYF
TRBV2,TRBJ1-6,-,-,TGTGCCAGCAGTGAAGCAAGTGGCCGTAAAACACCCCTCCACTTT,CASSEASGRKTPLHF
TRBV7-2,TRBJ1-5,-,-,TGTGCCAGCAGCTTACCGGGGAATCAGCCCCAGCATTTT,CASSLPGNQPQHF
TRBV19,TRBJ1-4,-,TRBD1,TGTGCCAGTAGTCCGCGGACAGGGGGCGTGGAAAAACTGTTTTTT,CASSPRTGGVEKLFF
TRBV7-3,TRBJ2-1,-,-,TGTGCCAGCAGCTTGGTCAATAGCGCCCTCAATGAGCAGTTCTTC,CASSLVNSALNEQFF
TRBV27,TRBJ1-5,once,TRBD1,TGTGCCAGCAGTTTAAATACAGGGGGCGGCAATCAGCCCCAGCATTTT,CASSLNTGGGNQPQHF
TRBV11-3,TRBJ2-5,-,-,TGTGCCAGCAGCCAGGGGCAGCAAGAGACCCAGTACTTC,CASSQGQQETQYF
TRBV5-1,TRBJ2-1,-,-,TGCGCCAGCAGCTTGGGACTCCCAGGGAATGAGCAGTTCTTC,CASSLGLPGNEQFF
TRBV27,TRBJ2-5,-,-,TGTGCCAGCAGTTTGGGGGGTCGGAGGGGAACCCAGTACTTC,CASSLGGRRGTQYF
TRBV19,TRBJ1-5,-,-,TGTGCCAGTAGTTCATCGGGTCAGCCCCAGCATTTT,CASSSSGQPQHF
TRBV28,TRBJ1-2,-,-,TGTGCCAGCAGGGGGGCCCCTAACTATGGCTACACCTTC,CASRGAPNYGYTF
TRBV12-5,TRBJ1-3,-,-,TGTGCTAGTGCCTTCAGGGCGACGGGAAACACCATATATTTT,CASAFRATGNTIYF
TRBV7-6,TRBJ1-1,-,-,TGTGCCAGCAGCTCACGGGGCACTGAAGCTTTCTTT,CASSSRGTEAFF
TRBV11-3,TRBJ2-5,-,-,TGTGCCAGCAGCTTCGACAGCATGCGGGAGACCCAGTACTTC,CASSFDSMRETQYF
TRBV7-9,TRBJ1-2,few,-,TGTGCCAGCAGCTTAGAAGCGTATGGCTACACCTTC,CASSLEAYGYTF
TRBV11-3,TRBJ2-1,-,-,TGTGCCAGCAGTCCGGTTAGTGGGGCAGGGGGGCGAAATGAGCAGTTCTTC,CASSPVSGAGGRNEQFF
TRBV6-5,TRBJ2-3,-,-,TGTGCCAGCACCTCCCTAAGCACAGATACGCAGTATTTT,CASTSLSTDTQYF
TRBV6-6,TRBJ2-7,-,-,TGTGCCAGCAGTTTAAGGGAGACTAGTTACGAGCAGTACTTC,CASSLRETSYEQYF
TRBV19,TRBJ2-2,-,TRBD2,TGTGCCAGTAGTAAGGGAGGGACCGGGGAGCTGTTTTTT,CASSKGGTGELFF
TRBV14,TRBJ2-4,-,-,TGTGCCAGCAGCCGTGCTACCGGGACTATTCAGTACTTC,CASSRATGTIQYF
TRBV6-5,TRBJ2-2,-,-,TGTGCCAGCAGTTATGCCAGGGTTAACACCGGGGAGCTGTTTTTT,CASSYARVNTGELFF
TRBV11-2,TRBJ2-1,few,-,TGTGCCAGCAGCTTTCGGCAGGGGATTTACAATGAGCAGTTCTTC,CASSFRQGIYNEQFF
TRBV6-6,TRBJ1-2,-,-,TGTGCCAGCAGTTACTCCGGAGGCTATGGCTACACCTTC,CASSYSGGYGYTF
TRBV10-3,TRBJ2-6,-,-,TGTGCCATCAGCGCGACAGGAGCCGGGGCCAACGTCCTGACTTTC,CAISATGAGANVLTF
TRBV28,TRBJ2-3,-,-,TGTGCCAGCAGCCCCCACTTAGATACGCAGTATTTT,CASSPHLDTQYF
TRBV6-5,TRBJ2-6,-,-,TGTGCCAGCAGTTACTCCTCAGGGGCTGGGGCCAACGTCCTGACTTTC,CASSYSSGAGANVLTF
TRBV7-6,TRBJ2-1,-,TRBD2,TGTGCCAGCAGCTTATGGCGCGGGGGGGTATCCTACAATGAGCAGTTCTTC,CASSLWRGGVSYNEQFF
TRBV11-2,TRBJ1-2,-,TRBD1,TGTGCCAGCAGCCCCACCTGGACAGGATCCTATGGCTACACCTTC,CASSPTWTGSYGYTF
TRBV5-5,TRBJ2-1,-,-,TGTGCCAGCAGCTGGTTGTCTAGCTCCTACAATGAGCAGTTCTTC,CASSWLSSSYNEQFF
TRBV10-2,TRBJ2-4,-,-,TGCGCCAGCAGTGAGTCGCCTATAAGCATTCAGTACTTC,CASSESPISIQYF
TRBV2,TRBJ2-2,-,-,TGTGCCAGCAGACGACAGGTTGGGACCGGGGAGCTGTTTTTT,CASRRQVGTGELFF
TRBV5-1,TRBJ1-1,-,-,TGCGCCAGCAGCCTGGGCGGGCTCCTAGAAGCTTTCTTT,CASSLGGLLEAFF
TRBV7-2,TRBJ2-7,-,-,TGTGCCAGCAGCTCACGAACGGGGACATTAATCTACGAGCAGTACTTC,CASSSRTGTLIYEQYF